The entry below gives a single T cell receptor beta chain sequence along with its context. The target of this receptor is not known. Per-base qualities were not stored, and no clone one base away is much larger. In total, roughly 710 healthy bone marrow donors made up the cohort. At the time of sampling, all cohort members were nominally healthy, though unrecorded immune exposures were likely present. The donor was CMV seronegative and belonged to the group of over 350 seronegative cohort members. A peripheral blood sample was collected from each donor, and TCR beta sequencing was performed on peripheral blood mononuclear cells. Genomic DNA was extracted from the blood cell samples with the Qiagen DNeasy Blood Extraction Kit. The germline V end is reduced by 4 bases and the J end by 2 bases; junction bases left unmatched: 6. Reading from cysteine to phenylalanine, the CDR3 counts 15 amino acids. The read is trimmed to its CDR3 DNA, 45 bases read in frame from base 1. Via the germline V gene, CDR1 is SGDLS and CDR2 YYNGEE.

Libraries were built with the immunoSEQ multiplex PCR assay. A mixture of 60 forward primers for TCR Vbeta segments and 13 reverse primers for TCR Jbeta segments was used in the multiplex PCR. A multiplex PCR assay on genomic DNA amplified the CDR3 region of rearranged TCR beta genes. The Illumina HiSeq System was used to sequence the amplified TCR beta libraries as 87-base-pair reads. Concerning the study's data processing: Across the 600 to 700 repertoires, a later analysis counted some 81 million unique TCR beta chains, 9 million to 14 million of which were shared by at least two donors. To remove PCR and sequencing errors, raw reads were error-corrected and collapsed into unique sequences using a nearest-neighbor algorithm that merged closely related sequences. To assign V, D and J gene segments, CDR3 sequences were aligned to IMGT reference sequences. Each retained sequence needed at least a six-nucleotide match to both a V gene segment and a J gene segment. Rearrangements were classified as productive when the CDR3 lacked stop codons and remained in frame with V and J, and all other rearrangements were classified as non-productive. Following IMGT convention, CDR3 was defined as the stretch from the second conserved V-encoded cysteine to the conserved J-encoded phenylalanine. The earlier analysis of some 600 of the donors excluded sequences that lacked an unambiguous match to a single V gene segment. In an earlier analysis of approximately 550 of the donors, V segments were called functional above 56.7% productive rearrangements and were called segregating when the between-donor standard deviation exceeded 5%. A statistical classification framework was built for diagnosing cytomegalovirus status from the catalog of TCR beta chain sequences. In a later analysis, TCR nucleotide sequences were compared against IMGT/GENE-DB human TR gene sequences so that V and J genes could be assigned. In a later analysis, CDR3 sequences and most-parsimonious VDJ recombination scenarios were assigned using the TCRdist pipeline. In a later analysis, every TCR beta chain was defined by the combination of its CDR3 amino acid sequence and its V-gene family, and reads without a unique V-gene family were dropped. To address suspected cross-contamination and a sequencing artifact, a later analysis removed 450 to 700 highly shared, low-generation-probability nucleotide sequences. For each public chain, a later analysis derived a clonal expansion index from normalized ranks of inferred template counts within each repertoire. In a later analysis, generation probabilities were computed using a VDJ recombination model fitted to out-of-frame rearrangements, and the results were checked against IGoR. Hypergeometric tests were used in a later analysis to score TCR-TCR, TCR-HLA and TCR-CMV co-occurrence, with a repertoire-size bias correction applied to the TCR pairs. To estimate false discovery rates, a later analysis permuted the HLA or CMV assignments 20 times. In a later analysis, co-occurring TCRs were grouped using DBSCAN, with TCRdist sequence similarity added in when clustering inside HLA-allele-positive subsets. For co-occurrence clustering, repertoires with fewer than 30,000 or more than 120,000 public chains were excluded, along with about five repertoires with anomalous nucleotide sharing. Entries here come from immuneACCESS through TCRdb and include only in-frame sequences with V and J called. Some clones fail to appear in such tables; in the studies checked, an unresolved V gene covers under half of the shortfall, and the cause of the remainder is unknown. Clone size and the V and J calls come from that table; the DNA yielded D and trimming. This sample gives fewer than 120,000 clones in total; approximately 78% of them show up just once. Roughly 1.3% of the sample is taken by the ten largest.

The data originate from a study of cytomegalovirus exposure and HLA in healthy donors (dated by TCRdb to about 2017). Turning to the overall study: According to an earlier analysis of 550 to 750 of the donors, 150 million to 200 million T cells yielded over 100 million unique TCR beta sequences and about 300 Gb of sequence data. An earlier analysis of around 580 of the donors used high-throughput TCR beta sequencing to judge whether each TCR beta V gene segment behaved as functional or pseudogenic. The study used immunosequencing to profile the T cell repertoires of 666 subjects and linked those repertoires to cytomegalovirus serostatus. The study combined high-throughput TCR immunosequencing, statistical association of individual TCRs with disease status, and machine learning to predict cytomegalovirus infection status. Donor age, sex, ethnicity and CMV serostatus were collected together with the repertoire data. In a later genetic analysis, genome-wide SNP genotypes for about three fifths of the roughly 670 donors were used, and that subset was treated as a discovery cohort. The number of typed donors differed by locus: about 620-630 for A, B, C, DRB1 and DQB1; approximately 520 for DQA1; 606 for DPA1; and around 470 for DPB1. An early release that covered approximately 600 HLA-typed donors contained approximately 300 gigabases of sequencing data and 80 million or so unique TCR sequences. Across 398 genotyped donors of the cohort, an average of approximately 220,000 unique TCR beta nucleotide sequences per donor were sequenced, and approximately 17% of those sequences were non-productive. HLA typing included class I and class II loci at four-digit resolution. The later analysis used no new phenotypic data to find candidate immune exposures, relying instead on TCR beta sequences and their occurrence across donors. In a later analysis, previously published TCR beta repertoires from 670 or so donors were re-analyzed and high-resolution HLA genotyping was added so that TCR occurrence patterns could be studied. All discovery cohort repertoires had been generated on a single sequencing platform. The genetic ancestry cluster associated with self-reported Caucasian donors included 80% to 90% of the 300 to 400 genotyped donors. Roughly 5 DR-DQ haplotypes were handled as single units for association and clustering, since linkage in the cohort was strong. The study was designed to test whether signatures of past pathogen exposure could be identified by cataloging public T cell receptors. In addition to the first cohort of hundreds of subjects, a separate validation cohort of 120 different subjects was used.

General findings and caveats noted by the study authors: The cohort was sequenced for TCR beta chains only, and without alpha or paired-chain data the features that could be detected were limited. A cluster of highly shared sequence variants was judged likely to represent a technical artifact of the sequencing pipeline. Specific HLA alleles were associated with over 15,000 TCR beta sequences at a false discovery rate of 0.05 in a later analysis. A later analysis found that TCR association rates varied across HLA loci, with DRB1 alleles showing the most associated TCRs and HLA-C alleles the fewest. According to a later genetic analysis, donors in an Asian-associated ancestry cluster had fewer N-insertions in productive TCRs than the roughly 700-donor mean. Cytomegalovirus status was reported to be diagnosed by the classifier with high specificity and sensitivity in both the original and validation cohorts. The authors suggested that the approach could potentially be extended to other disease states and immunological phenotypes. Presence/absence analyses assumed roughly uniform sequencing depth across donors, an assumption that may not hold. An earlier analysis of around 600 of the donors showed that most TCR beta V segments appeared in productive rearrangements either about 87% or about 30% of the time, which broadly matched IMGT annotations. Across donors, most TCR sequences were observed very rarely, whereas some public TCRs were present in many individuals. Some IMGT-functional V segments, including TRBV6-2 and TRBV6-3, could not be distinguished by the 87-base-pair reads and were therefore excluded. In a later analysis, HLA-associated TCR beta chains were found to be more clonally expanded and to have lower generation probabilities than equally common non-associated chains. A later analysis found that most CMV-associated TCR beta chains appeared HLA-restricted, with HLA associations seemingly driven largely by CMV exposure. A further reported finding was that TCR beta sequences accurately predicted the HLA-A and HLA-B alleles for most subjects in the first cohort. The only immune exposure information available for the cohort was CMV serostatus. Because HLA typing was unavailable for some donors at each locus, only the typed subset was used in association tests. In the study, 150 to 200 TCR beta chains were listed as associated with cytomegalovirus. Correlated functional status among segregating V segments might reflect linkage disequilibrium, but an unknown experimental factor could not be ruled out. A few of the identified cytomegalovirus-associated TCR beta chains were confirmed in vitro to be specific for cytomegalovirus antigens. Because counts were too low, seventeen rarely observed V segments, including chromosome 9 orphons, were excluded from the earlier analysis of 587 of the donors. When HLA alleles, especially DR and DQ, strongly co-occurred, attributing TCR associations to individual alleles was difficult. In a later genetic analysis, a missense DCLRE1C variant was associated with V-gene and J-gene trimming of TCR beta chains, and the association was replicated in an independent cohort. According to a later analysis, parvovirus B19, influenza, CMV and Epstein-Barr virus appeared linked to several top co-occurrence clusters.

The TCR originated in a woman in her twenties or thirties in good health and CMV-seronegative. Sequencing was performed on PBMCs. The V and J segments used are TRBV9 and TRBJ1-5; TRBD1 aligns with 7 central bases. The nucleotide sequence is TGTGCCAGCAGCCCCGGGACAGTAGGCAATCAGCCCCAGCATTTT. The encoded protein is CASSPGTVGNQPQHF.